Listed below are T cell receptor beta chains from one sample, sequenced in a study of blood T cells in healthy people across ages. Via MiXCR, TCRdb re-called the 5' RACE reads, giving one row per CDR3 protein. The sample lists about 1,600,000 distinct CDR3 sequences, about 40% occurring once. Sequences were obtained from blood. These TCRs come from a woman between 18 and 29 years old in good health. CDR3s include the opening cysteine and the closing phenylalanine or tryptophan. Fields, in order: V gene, J gene, D gene, clone size, CDR3 protein, CDR3 DNA. D genes are given only for firm matches. Clone size is stated in some rows and not others, as once, few, many or a class when expanded.

V gene: TRBV14; J gene: TRBJ1-2; D gene: -; clone size: -; CDR3 protein: CASSQDQGPRSFDGYTF; CDR3 DNA: TGTGCCAGCAGCCAAGATCAGGGCCCCAGGTCCTTTGATGGCTACACCTTC
V gene: TRBV20-1; J gene: TRBJ2-1; D gene: -; clone size: few; CDR3 protein: CSASPSSGTTRSEQFF; CDR3 DNA: TGCAGTGCTAGTCCTTCATCCGGGACGACCCGCTCCGAGCAGTTCTTC
V gene: TRBV4-1; J gene: TRBJ1-2; D gene: TRBD1; clone size: few; CDR3 protein: CASSPGQGVNYGYTF; CDR3 DNA: TGCGCCAGCAGCCCAGGACAGGGGGTAAACTATGGCTACACCTTC
V gene: TRBV29-1; J gene: TRBJ1-1; D gene: -; clone size: few; CDR3 protein: CSVEDLAPDWGTEAFF; CDR3 DNA: TGCAGCGTTGAAGATCTTGCGCCCGACTGGGGGACTGAAGCTTTCTTT
V gene: TRBV3-1; J gene: TRBJ2-1; D gene: -; clone size: few; CDR3 protein: CASNDNAYNEQFF; CDR3 DNA: TGTGCCAGCAACGACAACGCCTACAATGAGCAGTTCTTC
V gene: TRBV9; J gene: TRBJ2-1; D gene: -; clone size: -; CDR3 protein: CASSAVGDSYNEQFF; CDR3 DNA: TGTGCCAGCAGCGCCGTGGGGGACTCCTACAATGAGCAGTTCTTC
V gene: TRBV29-1; J gene: TRBJ2-3; D gene: TRBD1; clone size: few; CDR3 protein: CSVALGQSTDTQYF; CDR3 DNA: TGCAGCGTCGCTCTGGGACAGTCCACAGATACGCAGTATTTT
V gene: TRBV3-1; J gene: TRBJ1-5; D gene: -; clone size: -; CDR3 protein: CASSQGRGLEPQHF; CDR3 DNA: TGTGCCAGCAGCCAAGGGCGGGGGCTGGAGCCCCAGCATTTT
V gene: TRBV9; J gene: TRBJ2-1; D gene: -; clone size: few; CDR3 protein: CASATGGSSYNEQFF; CDR3 DNA: TGTGCCAGCGCGACAGGCGGTTCGTCCTACAATGAGCAGTTCTTC
V gene: TRBV2; J gene: TRBJ2-1; D gene: -; clone size: -; CDR3 protein: CASSESPTSYNEQFF; CDR3 DNA: TGTGCCAGCAGTGAGAGTCCCACGTCCTACAATGAGCAGTTCTTC
V gene: TRBV15; J gene: TRBJ1-1; D gene: -; clone size: -; CDR3 protein: CATSRGTEAFF; CDR3 DNA: TGTGCCACCAGCAGAGGGACAGAAGCTTTCTTT
V gene: TRBV12-3/TRBV12-4; J gene: TRBJ2-3; D gene: TRBD2; clone size: -; CDR3 protein: CASSPRRVAGVSTDTEYF; CDR3 DNA: TGTGCCAGCAGTCCCCGCCGGGTGGCGGGGGTTAGCACAGATACGGAGTATTTT
V gene: TRBV28; J gene: TRBJ2-2; D gene: -; clone size: -; CDR3 protein: CASRDTPNTGELFF; CDR3 DNA: TGTGCCAGCCGGGACACCCCGAACACCGGGGAGCTGTTTTTT
V gene: TRBV6-4; J gene: TRBJ2-5; D gene: -; clone size: -; CDR3 protein: CASSDGVIRKNNNEQYF; CDR3 DNA: TGTGCCAGCAGTGATGGGGTGATTCGGAAGAATAACAATGAGCAGTACTTC
V gene: TRBV6-5; J gene: TRBJ2-7; D gene: TRBD2; clone size: many; CDR3 protein: CASSYSLAGGSYEQYF; CDR3 DNA: TGTGCCAGCAGTTACTCCCTAGCGGGGGGCTCCTACGAGCAGTACTTC